The clone carrying this T cell receptor beta chain was detected many times. The entry originates in a study of early T cells in non-severe SARS-CoV-2 infection. The protocol attached unique molecular identifiers to individual cDNA molecules. TCRdb independently ran MiXCR on the 5' RACE reads; one entry per CDR3 protein. In the table there are some 70,000 distinct CDR3 sequences, 12% of which are singletons. The receptor's source is an adult who was a healthcare worker with PCR-confirmed SARS-CoV-2 infection or an uninfected control (not recorded which). Sequenced material: whole blood.

The CDR3 sequence: CASSLQGQPQHF. DNA for the CDR3: TGTGCCAGCAGTTTACAGGGCCAGCCCCAGCATTTT. The chain employs TRBV27 and TRBJ1-5; D is possibly TRBD1 (5 bases). Trimming left V 2 bases short and J 7 bases short, with 6 bases between. Germline V gene data show CDR1 as MNHEY and CDR2 as SMNVEV (reference sequence). There are 12 residues in the CDR3.